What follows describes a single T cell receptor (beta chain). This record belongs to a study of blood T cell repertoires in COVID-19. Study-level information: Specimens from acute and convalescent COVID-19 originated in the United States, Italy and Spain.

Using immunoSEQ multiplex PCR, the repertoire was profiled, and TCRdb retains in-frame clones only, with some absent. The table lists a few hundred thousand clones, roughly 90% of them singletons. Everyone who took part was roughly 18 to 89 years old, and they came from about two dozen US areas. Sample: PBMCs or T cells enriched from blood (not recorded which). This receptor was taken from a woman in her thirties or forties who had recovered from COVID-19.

This chain's CDR3 is CASSQEKEPFYEQYF. For the CDR3, the DNA is TGTGCCAGCAGCCAAGAAAAGGAGCCGTTCTACGAGCAGTACTTC. The chain couples TRBV4-2 to TRBJ2-7; unclear D gene. The germline V and J ends were trimmed by 0 bases and 3 bases, with 12 bases remaining between them. CDR1 LGHNA and CDR2 YNFKEQ come from the germline V gene. The CDR3 is 15 amino acids.